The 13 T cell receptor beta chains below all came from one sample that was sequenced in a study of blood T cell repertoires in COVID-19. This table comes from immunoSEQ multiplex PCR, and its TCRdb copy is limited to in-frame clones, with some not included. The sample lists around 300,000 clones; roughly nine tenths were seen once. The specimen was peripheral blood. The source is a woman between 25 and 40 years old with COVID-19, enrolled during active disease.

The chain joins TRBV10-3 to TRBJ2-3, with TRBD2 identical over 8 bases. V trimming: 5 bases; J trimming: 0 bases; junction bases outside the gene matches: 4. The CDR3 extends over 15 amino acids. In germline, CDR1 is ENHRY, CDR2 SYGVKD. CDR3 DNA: TGTGCCATCAGTTCCACTAGCGGTAGCACAGATACGCAGTATTTT. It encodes CAISSTSGSTDTQYF.

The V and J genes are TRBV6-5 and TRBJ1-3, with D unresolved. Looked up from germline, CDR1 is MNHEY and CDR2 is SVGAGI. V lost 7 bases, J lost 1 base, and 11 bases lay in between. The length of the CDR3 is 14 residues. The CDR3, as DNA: TGTGCCAGCACCCGGGGTTCATCTGGAAACACCATATATTTT. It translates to CASTRGSSGNTIYF.

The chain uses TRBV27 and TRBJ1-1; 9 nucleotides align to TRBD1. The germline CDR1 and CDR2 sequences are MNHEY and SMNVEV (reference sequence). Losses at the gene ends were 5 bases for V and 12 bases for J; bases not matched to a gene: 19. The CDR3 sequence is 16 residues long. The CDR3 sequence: CASSVTGTGFPLTTFF. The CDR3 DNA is TGTGCCAGCAGTGTAACCGGGACAGGGTTTCCGCTTACGACTTTCTTT.

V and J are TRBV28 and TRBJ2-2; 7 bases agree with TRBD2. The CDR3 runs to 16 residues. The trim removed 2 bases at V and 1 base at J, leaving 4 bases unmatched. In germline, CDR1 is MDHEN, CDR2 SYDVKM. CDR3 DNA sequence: TGTGCCAGCAGTTTAGAGGGGAGGGTGAACACCGGGGAGCTGTTTTTT. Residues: CASSLEGRVNTGELFF.

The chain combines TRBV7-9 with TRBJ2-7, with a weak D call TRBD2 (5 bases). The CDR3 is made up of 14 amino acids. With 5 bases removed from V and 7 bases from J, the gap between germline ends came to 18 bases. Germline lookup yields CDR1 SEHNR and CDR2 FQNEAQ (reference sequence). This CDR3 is CASSPEGQFGEQYF. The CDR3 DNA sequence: TGTGCCAGCAGCCCTGAGGGCCAGTTTGGGGAGCAGTACTTC.

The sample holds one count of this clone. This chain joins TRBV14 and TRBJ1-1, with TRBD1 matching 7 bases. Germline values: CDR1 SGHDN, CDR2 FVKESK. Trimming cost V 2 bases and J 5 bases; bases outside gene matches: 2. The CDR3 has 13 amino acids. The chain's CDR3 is CASSQTGETEAFF. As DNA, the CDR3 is TGTGCCAGCAGCCAAACAGGGGAAACTGAAGCTTTCTTT.

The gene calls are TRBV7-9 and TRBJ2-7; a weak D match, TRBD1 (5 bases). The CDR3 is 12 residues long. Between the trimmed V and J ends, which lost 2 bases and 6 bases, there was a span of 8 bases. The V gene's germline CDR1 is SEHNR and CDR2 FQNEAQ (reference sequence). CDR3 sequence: CASSLSGSEQYF. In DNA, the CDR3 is TGTGCCAGCAGCTTATCAGGGTCCGAGCAGTACTTC.

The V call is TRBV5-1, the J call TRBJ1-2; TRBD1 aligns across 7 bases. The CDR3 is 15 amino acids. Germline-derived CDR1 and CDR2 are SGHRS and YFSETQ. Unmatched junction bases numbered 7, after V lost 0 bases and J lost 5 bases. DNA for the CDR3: TGCGCCAGCAGCTTGGAGGGTGGGACAGCTTATGGCTACACCTTC. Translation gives CASSLEGGTAYGYTF. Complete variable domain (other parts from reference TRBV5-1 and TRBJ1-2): KAGVTQTPRYLIKTRGQQVTLSCSPISGHRSVSWYQQTPGQGLQFLFEYFSETQRNKGNFPGRFSGRQFSNSRSEMNVSTLELGDSALYLCASSLEGGTAYGYTFGSGTRLTVV.

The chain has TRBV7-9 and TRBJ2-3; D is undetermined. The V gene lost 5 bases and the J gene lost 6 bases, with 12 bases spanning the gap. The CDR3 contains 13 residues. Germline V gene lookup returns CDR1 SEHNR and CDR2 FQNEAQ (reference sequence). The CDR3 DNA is TGTGCCAGCAGCCCTATAACCTGGGATACGCAGTATTTT. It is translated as CASSPITWDTQYF.

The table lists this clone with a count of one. The DNA for the CDR3 is TGTGCCAGTAGTATAGCAGGGGCTAACACTGAAGCTTTCTTT. Translated: CASSIAGANTEAFF. V usage is TRBV19 and J usage is TRBJ1-1, with D maybe TRBD1 (6 bases). CDR3 length: 14 residues. Germline V gene sequence: CDR1 LNHDA, CDR2 SQIVND (reference sequence). Trimming took 1 base from V and 2 from J, leaving 8 bases between them. Using reference TRBV19 and TRBJ1-1 for the parts outside the CDR3, the full variable domain is DGGITQSPKYLFRKEGQNVTLSCEQNLNHDAMYWYRQDPGQGLRLIYYSQIVNDFQKGDIAEGYSVSREKKESFPLTVTSAQKNPTAFYLCASSIAGANTEAFFGQGTRLTVV.

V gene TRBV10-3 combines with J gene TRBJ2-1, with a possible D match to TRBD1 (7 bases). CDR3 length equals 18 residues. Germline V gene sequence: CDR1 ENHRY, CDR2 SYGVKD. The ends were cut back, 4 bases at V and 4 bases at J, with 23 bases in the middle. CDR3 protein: CAISVGEVGTEVYNEQFF. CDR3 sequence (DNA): TGTGCCATCAGTGTGGGGGAGGTAGGGACAGAAGTTTACAATGAGCAGTTCTTC.

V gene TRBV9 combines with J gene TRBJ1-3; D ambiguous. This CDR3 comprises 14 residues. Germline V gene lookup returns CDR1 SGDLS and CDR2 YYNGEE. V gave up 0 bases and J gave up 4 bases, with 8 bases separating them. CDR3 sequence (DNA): TGTGCCAGCAGCGTAGATACGGGGGGAAACACCATATATTTT. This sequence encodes CASSVDTGGNTIYF.

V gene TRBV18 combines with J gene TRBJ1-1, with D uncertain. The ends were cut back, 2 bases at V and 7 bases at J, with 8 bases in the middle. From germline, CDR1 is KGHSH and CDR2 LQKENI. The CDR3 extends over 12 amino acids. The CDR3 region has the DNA TGTGCCAGCTCACCAGGTCTACGTGAAGCTTTCTTT. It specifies CASSPGLREAFF.